Below are 16 T cell receptor beta chains sequenced from a single sample in a study of Ad26.COV2.S vaccination and SARS-CoV-2 variants. The data were produced by immunoSEQ multiplex PCR, yet TCRdb's version contains in-frame clones alone and is incomplete. The sample has about 350,000 clones; about 90% are singletons. The sample in question was peripheral blood, obtained after recovery from COVID-19. The receptors here all came from a human donor who had recovered from COVID-19.

As DNA, the CDR3 is TGCGCCAGCAGCTTGGGGGATATGAGAAGGAACACTGAAGCTTTCTTT. Translating it yields CASSLGDMRRNTEAFF. The V gene is TRBV5-1, the J gene TRBJ1-1; no definite D call. V lost 0 bases, J lost 1 base, and 13 bases lay in between. The germline CDR1 and CDR2 sequences are SGHRS and YFSETQ. The CDR3 extends over 16 amino acids.

The chain employs TRBV4-2 and TRBJ1-1, with 7 bases identical to TRBD1. The CDR3 length is 16 residues. The germline CDR1 and CDR2 sequences are LGHNA and YNFKEQ. The ends lost 5 bases at V and 0 bases at J; junction bases unmatched: 9. Here the CDR3 DNA reads TGTGCCAGCAGCTACAGGGGCCCTATTATGAACACTGAAGCTTTCTTT. This gives the protein CASSYRGPIMNTEAFF.

V gene TRBV5-1 combines with J gene TRBJ1-1, with TRBD1 identical over 7 bases. V trimming: 6 bases; J trimming: 1 base; junction bases outside the gene matches: 6. Germline-derived CDR1 and CDR2 are SGHRS and YFSETQ. There are 14 residues in the CDR3. CDR3 sequence: CASTRDSQNTEAFF. The CDR3 DNA sequence: TGCGCCAGCACCCGGGACAGCCAGAACACTGAAGCTTTCTTT.

The rearrangement uses TRBV5-4 and TRBJ2-4, with D hard to call. The CDR3 is made up of 15 amino acids. Deletions cut 3 bases from V and 0 bases from J, with 10 bases between. CDR1 and CDR2 from the germline V gene are SGHNT and YYREEE (reference sequence). In nucleotides, the CDR3 is TGTGCCAGCAGCTCCTCAGCCTTAGCCAAAAACATTCAGTACTTC. This translates into CASSSSALAKNIQYF.

V is TRBV4-3 and J is TRBJ2-5; 10 bases are a match to TRBD1. CDR1 is LGHNA, CDR2 YSLEER, per germline. The CDR3 loop spans 13 amino acids. V was pared by 3 bases and J by 5 bases, with 0 bases of the junction left unmatched. The CDR3 is CASSQGQGETQYF. CDR3 coding DNA: TGCGCCAGCAGCCAGGGACAGGGGGAGACCCAGTACTTC.

Concerning this clone itself: Other nucleotide sequences in the sample specify the same CDR3. The V and J genes are TRBV5-4 and TRBJ2-3; perhaps TRBD1 as D (6 bases). Looked up from germline, CDR1 is SGHNT and CDR2 is YYREEE (reference sequence). The CDR3 runs 13 residues. The V end lost 1 base, the J end lost 4 bases, and 7 bases lay between the germline ends. CDR3 in DNA: TGTGCCAGCAGCTTGCAGGGGCCAGATACGCAGTATTTT. It codes for CASSLQGPDTQYF.

The chain is built from TRBV18 and TRBJ1-3, with D possibly matching TRBD1 (5 bases). The CDR3 spans 15 residues. V gave up 2 bases and J gave up 0 bases, with 8 bases separating them. Germline CDR1 is KGHSH and CDR2 is LQKENI. The CDR3: CASSPLTGSGNTIYF. For the CDR3, the DNA is TGTGCCAGCTCACCATTAACAGGCTCTGGAAACACCATATATTTT.

J is TRBJ1-5 and V is TRBV19; no clear D. The V gene lost 1 base and the J gene lost 0 bases, with 10 bases spanning the gap. The CDR3 extends over 16 amino acids. Looked up from germline, CDR1 is LNHDA and CDR2 is SQIVND (reference sequence). CDR3 protein: CASSIALGSSNQPQHF. CDR3 bases: TGTGCCAGTAGTATAGCGCTAGGGAGTAGCAATCAGCCCCAGCATTTT.

The CDR3 is CASSPSGETQYF. Here the CDR3 DNA reads TGTGCCAGCAGCCCGTCCGGTGAGACCCAGTACTTC. V is TRBV7-2 and J is TRBJ2-5; D is undetermined. The CDR3 length is 12 residues. From germline, CDR1 is SGHTA and CDR2 FQGNSA. The germline V and J ends were trimmed by 5 bases and 5 bases, with 9 bases remaining between them.

V is TRBV5-4 and J is TRBJ2-7; 12 bases fit TRBD1. The CDR3 is 15 residues long. Germline CDR1 SGHNT, CDR2 YYREEE (reference sequence). Trimming took 4 bases from V and 5 from J; bases not matched to a gene: 7. The CDR3, as DNA: TGTGCCAGCAGCGTAACGGGACAGGGGGCTGACGAGCAGTACTTC. It encodes CASSVTGQGADEQYF.

The J gene is TRBJ2-5, the V gene TRBV21-1; whether TRBD1, the table's D call, matches the DNA was not checked. TRBV21-1 represents a pseudogene. There are 16 residues in the CDR3. In DNA, the CDR3 is TGTGCCAGCAGCATAACCCGGGACAGGGGGCAAGAGACCCAGTACTTC. This encodes CASSITRDRGQETQYF.

The gene calls are TRBV18 and TRBJ2-7; 7 bases line up with TRBD2. Trimming took 3 bases from V and 5 from J; bases not matched to a gene: 7. The germline CDR1 and CDR2 sequences are KGHSH and LQKENI. CDR3 length: 14 residues. The CDR3 sequence is CASSPWEGVNEQYF. In DNA, the CDR3 is TGTGCCAGCTCACCTTGGGAGGGAGTGAACGAGCAGTACTTC.

This clone was recorded once. Other DNA variants within this sample encode the same CDR3. The rearrangement joins TRBV6-5 to TRBJ1-3; possibly TRBD1 for D (6 bases). V was trimmed by 0 bases and J by 2 bases, leaving 8 bases between them. Germline V lookup: CDR1 MNHEY, CDR2 SVGAGI. This CDR3 is built from 15 residues. CDR3 amino acids: CASSYSTGPGNTIYF. DNA for the CDR3: TGTGCCAGCAGTTACTCGACAGGTCCTGGAAACACCATATATTTT.

In DNA form, the CDR3 reads TGTGCCAGCAGCCCGATCAGGCGTACTAGCACAGATACGCAGTATTTT. It is translated as CASSPIRRTSTDTQYF. V and J are TRBV7-9 and TRBJ2-3; no clear D gene. The germline gives CDR1 SEHNR, CDR2 FQNEAQ (reference sequence). The CDR3 runs 16 residues. The V end lost 5 bases, the J end lost 0 bases, and 15 bases lay between the germline ends.

The chain is built from TRBV27 and TRBJ2-1; the match to TRBD1 covers 9 bases. Looked up from germline, CDR1 is MNHEY and CDR2 is SMNVEV (reference sequence). The junction had 17 bases not matched to a gene; V was cut back by 6 bases and J by 14 bases. The CDR3 length is 15 residues. The chain's CDR3 is CASSRPGQGIYDEFF. The CDR3 nucleotides read TGTGCCAGCAGCCGACCGGGACAGGGTATCTATGATGAGTTCTTC.

The rearrangement uses TRBV6-5 and TRBJ1-1; 8 bases agree with TRBD1. This CDR3 comprises 15 residues. Germline V gives CDR1 MNHEY, CDR2 SVGAGI. Trimming at V came to 5 bases and at J to 1 base, leaving 6 bases not matched to a gene. CDR3 bases: TGTGCCAGCAGTACACACGGACAGGGGAACACTGAAGCTTTCTTT. It codes for CASSTHGQGNTEAFF.